This T cell receptor (beta chain) was sequenced in a study of tumor-infiltrating lymphocytes in primary liver carcinoma. Study at large: The study enrolled male and female patients aged 30 to 69 years.

Between roughly 18 and 30 mg of unsorted bulk tissue served as the source from which RNA and DNA were co-extracted. Patients had chronic HBV infection and were treatment-naive. Total RNA (roughly 0.45 ug) served as template for TCR beta cDNA synthesis primed by a constant-region primer. Slightly modified ARM-PCR, run as three nested multiplex PCR rounds, produced the TCR beta libraries. Two initial PCR rounds of around 10 cycles each paired TRBV1-TRBV30 forward primers with a C-beta reverse primer. TCRdb re-analysed the multiplex PCR reads in MiXCR, keeping a single row per CDR3 protein. Of approximately 110,000 distinct CDR3 sequences listed, roughly 69% are singletons. The CDR3 contains 12 residues. The germline V gene encodes CDR1 MNHNS and CDR2 SASEGT. As for this clonotype: Germline is not matched at one junction end, which may reflect a read error.

This chain links TRBV6-1 with TRBJ2-7; TRBD1 is a possible D gene (6 bases). Sequencing was done on a sample of liver tumor tissue from sampling region 1. The subset: tumor region T1, superior pole. This clonotype was sampled from a woman in her sixties with primary liver carcinoma and hepatitis B virus infection. The CDR3 bases are TGTGCCAGCAGTGCCAGGGGTTACGACCAGTACTTC. Protein: CASSARGYDQYF.